These 29 T cell receptor beta chains share one sample of origin, sequenced in a study of circulating CD8 cells and anti-PD-1 response in melanoma. Four subsets defined by PD-1 and/or TIGIT were sorted from live CD3+CD8+TCRalphabeta+ cells. TCR libraries were prepared from roughly 15 ng of total RNA with the QIAseq Immune Repertoire TCR panel. TCRdb reanalysed the reads using MiXCR and keeps one entry per CDR3 protein. The sample has roughly 1,700 distinct CDR3 sequences, more than 6.5% seen once. Sample: CD8+ T cells from PBMCs, taken at baseline or after one month of anti-PD-1 therapy (not recorded which). The receptors come from a human donor with melanoma.

By sample share, this clonotype is medium-sized. J is TRBJ2-7 and V is TRBV27, with a possible D match to TRBD1 (6 bases). Germline CDR1 reads MNHEY; CDR2 reads SMNVEV (reference sequence). The CDR3 is 14 residues long. V lost 3 bases and J lost 2, with 11 bases in between. The CDR3 nucleotides read TGTGCCAGCAGTTTTAAACAGGGTACCTACGAGCAGTACTTC. Amino acid sequence: CASSFKQGTYEQYF.

Points on this clonotype: At one boundary the junction diverges from the germline segment, which might be a read error. The rearrangement links TRBV9 to TRBJ2-3, with 11 bases aligning to TRBD2. From germline, CDR1 is SGDLS and CDR2 YYNGEE. This CDR3 has 16 amino acids. CDR3 loop: CASSLGTSGGTDTQYF. In nucleotides, the CDR3 is TGCGCCAGCAGCCTGGGGACTAGCGGAGGCACAGATACGCAGTATTTT.

In this sample, this clonotype is large. The chain carries TRBV24-1 and TRBJ2-1; a possible D gene is TRBD2 (6 bases). Germline V lookup: CDR1 KGHDR, CDR2 SFDVKD. The CDR3 spans 18 residues. Trimming cost V 3 bases and J 0 bases, with 17 bases left between them. CDR3 residues: CATSDPLRDSSSYNEQFF. The CDR3 nucleotides read TGTGCCACCAGTGATCCCCTCCGGGACTCGAGCTCCTACAATGAGCAGTTCTTC.

This clonotype ranks as medium-sized. This chain uses TRBV24-1 with TRBJ1-2, with 9 bases lining up with TRBD1. The CDR3 is 14 residues long. V lost 4 bases to trimming and J lost 6 bases; unmatched junction nucleotides: 5. Germline V gene data show CDR1 as KGHDR and CDR2 as SFDVKD. Here the CDR3 DNA reads TGTGCCACCAGTGAACCGGACAGGGGAGATGGCTACACCTTC. This gives the protein CATSEPDRGDGYTF.

This clonotype is medium-sized. The chain couples TRBV4-2 to TRBJ2-3, with D uncertain. CDR3 size: 13 residues. Trimming left V 1 base short and J 5 bases short, with 7 bases between. Germline CDR1 and CDR2: LGHNA and YNFKEQ. The CDR3 region has the DNA TGTGCCAGCAGCCAAGTCAGGCAAGATACGCAGTATTTT. It encodes CASSQVRQDTQYF.

V usage is TRBV29-1 and J usage is TRBJ2-3; D is unresolved. This CDR3 is 14 amino acids long. Germline V gene lookup returns CDR1 SQVTM and CDR2 ANQGSEA. The V gene lost 4 bases and the J gene lost 4 bases, with 15 bases spanning the gap. CDR3 sequence reads: CSVVWGTDPDTQYF. The DNA of the CDR3 is TGCAGCGTTGTTTGGGGAACGGATCCAGATACGCAGTATTTT.

This clonotype is categorized as medium-sized (0.01 to 0.1%). A read error may account for a junction end that differs from germline. V and J are TRBV29-1 and TRBJ1-2; D not certain. The CDR3 contains 11 residues. Germline assignment: CDR1 SQVTM and CDR2 ANQGSEA. The CDR3 sequence: CSVSMEYGYTF. The CDR3 nucleotides read TGCAGCGTTTCCATGGAATATGGGTACACCTTC.

This clonotype counts as large. This rearrangement joins TRBV27 to TRBJ2-2, with 9 bases lining up with TRBD2. The CDR3 extends over 15 amino acids. Trimming removed 6 bases from V and 6 bases from J; junction bases left unmatched: 8. Germline V gene sequence: CDR1 MNHEY, CDR2 SMNVEV (reference sequence). CDR3 amino acids: CASRRMAGGAGELFF. In DNA form, the CDR3 reads TGTGCCAGCAGGCGGATGGCGGGAGGGGCCGGGGAGCTGTTTTTT.

This clonotype is labeled medium-sized (0.01 to 0.1%). The V call is TRBV19, the J call TRBJ2-2; D is unresolved. Trimming cost V 6 bases and J 2 bases, with 10 bases left between them. The CDR3 covers 14 residues. The germline gives CDR1 LNHDA, CDR2 SQIVND (reference sequence). Here the CDR3 DNA reads TGTGCCAGTAGCCCTGATCTAAACACCGGGGAGCTGTTTTTT. Encoded protein: CASSPDLNTGELFF.

By share, this clonotype ranks as medium-sized (0.01 to 0.1%). V usage is TRBV29-1 and J usage is TRBJ2-7; D possibly uses TRBD1 or TRBD2 (5 bases each). The V gene's germline CDR1 is SQVTM and CDR2 ANQGSEA. The V gene lost 0 bases and the J gene lost 2 bases, with 17 bases spanning the gap. The CDR3 is 16 amino acids. CDR3 protein: CSVEDRGRGSTYEQYF. CDR3 DNA: TGCAGCGTTGAAGATCGGGGTAGGGGCTCCACCTACGAGCAGTACTTC.

By sample share, this clonotype is hyperexpanded. J is TRBJ2-3 and V is TRBV19; perhaps TRBD1 as D (6 bases). The V and J ends lost 3 bases and 4 bases respectively, with 14 bases between them. This CDR3 is built from 15 residues. CDR1 and CDR2 (germline): LNHDA, SQIVND (reference sequence). The CDR3 sequence: CASSMSTDSADTQYF. Written as DNA, the CDR3 is TGTGCCAGTAGTATGTCGACGGACAGTGCAGATACGCAGTATTTT.

This clonotype was picked up a small number of times. The genes are TRBV24-1 and TRBJ2-7; 9 bases match TRBD1. J gave up 3 bases and V 8 bases, and 7 bases lay outside the gene matches. CDR1 is KGHDR and CDR2 is SFDVKD in the germline V gene. CDR3 length: 14 amino acids. The CDR3 sequence is CATTGTGKIYEQYF. As DNA, the CDR3 is TGTGCCACCACTGGGACAGGGAAAATCTACGAGCAGTACTTC.

This clonotype showed up just a few times. The chain joins TRBV27 to TRBJ1-1, with TRBD1 as a possible D gene (5 bases). CDR1 and CDR2 from the germline V gene are MNHEY and SMNVEV (reference sequence). Trimming cost V 3 bases and J 4 bases, with 9 bases left between them. The CDR3 totals 13 residues. The CDR3: CASSLGEATEAFF. CDR3 DNA: TGTGCCAGCAGTTTGGGGGAGGCCACTGAAGCTTTCTTT.

This clonotype is labeled large. The DNA for the CDR3 is TGTGCCAGCAGCAAAGCGGCAGATGAGCAGTTCTTC. Protein sequence: CASSKAADEQFF. The chain couples TRBV21-1 to TRBJ2-1. TRBV21-1 is a pseudogene locus. The CDR3 runs to 12 residues.

The genes are TRBV30 and TRBJ2-1; D uncertain. The CDR3 is made up of 14 amino acids. The V end lost 3 bases, the J end lost 0 bases, and 9 bases lay between the germline ends. The germline V gene has CDR1 GTSNPN and CDR2 SVGIG (reference sequence). The CDR3 loop is CAWRQVSSYNEQFF. The CDR3 nucleotides read TGTGCCTGGAGGCAGGTTAGCTCCTACAATGAGCAGTTCTTC.

This sequence joins TRBV9 and TRBJ2-5, with 7 positions matching TRBD1. The J call is in doubt because the DNA end fits TRBJ2-7 better. CDR3 length: 14 residues. CDR1 is SGDLS and CDR2 is YYNGEE in the germline V gene. The CDR3 protein is CASSVGDSSYEQYF. The CDR3 DNA is TGTGCCAGCAGCGTAGGGGACAGCTCCTACGAGCAGTACTTC.

By frequency in the sample, this clonotype is medium-sized. The chain carries TRBV11-1 and TRBJ1-1; no clear D. Germline V lookup: CDR1 SGHAT, CDR2 FQDESV (reference sequence). Trimming left V 3 bases short and J 0 bases short, with 11 bases between. The CDR3 sequence is 15 residues long. In nucleotides, the CDR3 is TGTGCCAGCAGCTTCTTCCGAGGCATGAACACTGAAGCTTTCTTT. Amino acids: CASSFFRGMNTEAFF.

By frequency in the sample, this clonotype is medium-sized. The chain couples TRBV11-1 to TRBJ1-2; weak D call: TRBD1 (5 bases). CDR1 and CDR2 from the germline V gene are SGHAT and FQDESV (reference sequence). The CDR3 runs 13 residues. Between the trimmed V and J ends, which lost 4 bases and 4 bases, there was a span of 10 bases. CDR3 amino acids: CASSSGGGYGYTF. CDR3 in DNA: TGTGCCAGCAGCTCCGGGGGAGGCTATGGCTACACCTTC. The entire variable domain, with the rest obtained from reference TRBV11-1 and TRBJ1-2, is as follows: EAEVAQSPRYKITEKSQAVAFWCDPISGHATLYWYRQILGQGPELLVQFQDESVVDDSQLPKDRFSAERLKGVDSTLKIQPAELGDSAMYLCASSSGGGYGYTFGSGTRLTVV.

This clonotype is medium-sized by share. V and J are TRBV28 and TRBJ2-7, with 10 bases fitting TRBD1. CDR3 size: 13 residues. V lost 11 bases and J lost 5; bases outside the gene matches: 9. Germline V gene sequence: CDR1 MDHEN, CDR2 SYDVKM. In DNA form, the CDR3 reads TGTGCCGCCCGGGACAGGGGAACCCACGAGCAGTACTTC. Translated: CAARDRGTHEQYF.

In this sample, this clonotype is medium-sized (0.01 to 0.1%). This chain connects TRBV4-1 to TRBJ1-5; no firm D call. The CDR3 loop spans 12 amino acids. V was trimmed by 1 base and J by 4 bases, leaving 2 bases between them. Germline V gives CDR1 MGHRA, CDR2 YSYEKL. DNA of the CDR3: TGCGCCAGCAGCCAAGGAAATCAGCCCCAGCATTTT. This encodes CASSQGNQPQHF.

This clonotype qualifies as large. The gene calls are TRBV28 and TRBJ2-2; no definite D call. The CDR3 has 16 amino acids. V lost 7 bases and J 2 bases, leaving 17 bases between the germline ends. Germline CDR1 reads MDHEN; CDR2 reads SYDVKM. The CDR3 reads CASTLGPTLNTGELFF. The CDR3 DNA reads TGTGCCAGCACCCTCGGCCCTACCCTAAACACCGGGGAGCTGTTTTTT.

This clonotype was seen only a few times. This chain uses TRBV29-1 with TRBJ2-5, with unresolved D. The CDR3 is made up of 17 amino acids. Trimming removed 1 base at V and 7 bases at J, with 25 bases between. The germline CDR1 and CDR2 sequences are SQVTM and ANQGSEA. The CDR3: CSVEVRTSELGRWTQYF. CDR3 nucleotides: TGCAGCGTTGAAGTTCGGACCTCGGAGCTCGGGCGGTGGACCCAGTACTTC.

This clonotype is labeled medium-sized. J is TRBJ1-1 and V is TRBV20-1; D not certain. The CDR3 has 12 residues. CDR1 is DFQATT, CDR2 SNEGSKA, per germline (reference sequence). Trimming took 0 bases from V and 8 from J, leaving 10 bases between them. CDR3 region: CSAREGSVEAFF. CDR3 nucleotide sequence: TGCAGTGCTAGAGAGGGGTCGGTAGAAGCTTTCTTT.

In this sample, this clonotype is large (0.1 to 1%). J is TRBJ1-2 and V is TRBV27; the match to TRBD1 covers 9 bases. Germline V gives CDR1 MNHEY, CDR2 SMNVEV (reference sequence). This CDR3 has 14 amino acids. V was pared by 1 base and J by 6 bases, with 3 bases of the junction left unmatched. Written as DNA, the CDR3 is TGTGCCAGCAGTTTATATGGGACAGGGAATGGCTACACCTTC. Protein product: CASSLYGTGNGYTF.

By its share, this clonotype is medium-sized. This sequence joins TRBV19 and TRBJ2-7, with D perhaps TRBD1 (7 bases). The CDR3 runs 15 residues. V was shortened by 4 bases and J by 3 bases, with 16 bases between the two germline ends. Germline V gene data show CDR1 as LNHDA and CDR2 as SQIVND (reference sequence). As DNA, the CDR3 is TGTGCCAGTAGTACCGGCGGGACAGCTATCTACGAGCAGTACTTC. It yields the protein CASSTGGTAIYEQYF.

In the case of this clonotype: This is likely a read error, given that the CDR3 carries no conserved phenylalanine or tryptophan at its end. This chain connects TRBV9 to TRBJ1-2; D is possibly TRBD1 (5 bases). CDR3 size: 16 residues. The V gene's germline CDR1 is SGDLS and CDR2 YYNGEE. The CDR3 nucleotides are TGTGCCAGCAGTGTAGCCCCCGGTGGGGGTACTAATGGCTACACCTCC. It yields the protein CASSVAPGGGTNGYTS.

A remark on this clonotype: A much bigger clone sits one base away, suggesting this may be a read error. This rearrangement joins TRBV28 to TRBJ2-7; the D is unclear. CDR1 is MDHEN, CDR2 SYDVKM, per germline. The CDR3 totals 12 residues. The CDR3 DNA is TGTGCCAGCAGTTTCATGAGCTACGAGCAGAACTTC. It yields the protein CASSFMSYEQNF.

V is TRBV7-9 and J is TRBJ2-7; D unclear. The CDR3 is 14 amino acids. The germline V gene encodes CDR1 SEHNR and CDR2 FQNEAQ (reference sequence). Trimming took off 4 bases at V and 0 bases at J, with 10 bases between the two ends. DNA for the CDR3: TGTGCCAGCAGCTCGAGACTGAGCTCCTACGAGCAGTACTTC. Translating it yields CASSSRLSSYEQYF.

About this clonotype itself: The conserved phenylalanine or tryptophan normally closing the CDR3 is absent here, so this likely arose from a read error. The chain carries TRBV6-1 and TRBJ2-7; 11 nucleotides line up with TRBD1. The length of the CDR3 is 16 residues. The V gene end was trimmed by 2 bases and the J gene end by 7 bases; junction bases not matched to a gene: 10. CDR1 MNHNS and CDR2 SASEGT come from the germline V gene. The CDR3 spells CASSEYGTGGKREQYL. Written as DNA, the CDR3 is TGTGCCAGCAGTGAATATGGGACAGGGGGTAAACGGGAGCAGTACCTC.